What follows describes a single T cell receptor (beta chain). RNA extraction was followed by reverse transcription into cDNA, which acted as the sequencing template. Profiling relied on immunoSEQ multiplex PCR, and the TCRdb table lists in-frame clones only, not all of them. The sample has 200,000 or so clones; roughly 44% are singletons. The source of the sample is a study of CD8+ T cells in alopecia areata. Trimming shortened V by 2 bases and J by 4 bases, and 11 bases separated the two germline ends. The CDR3 consists of 14 residues. Germline V CDR1 and CDR2: LNHNV, YYDKDF (reference sequence). Treatment indicated: oral pan-JAK inhibitor, 5-10 mg twice daily.

This sequence joins TRBV15 and TRBJ1-2, with D perhaps TRBD1 (5 bases). The sample in question was CD4+ T cells sorted from blood, obtained between weeks 36 and 40, from a patient treated with tofacitinib. This clonotype was obtained from a human donor with alopecia areata. CDR3 amino acids: CATSRPRGSYGYTF. Here the CDR3 DNA reads TGTGCCACCAGCAGACCGAGGGGTTCCTATGGCTACACCTTC.